These 8 T cell receptor beta chains share one sample of origin, sequenced in a study of spatial heterogeneity in lung cancer. Specified time point: blood at routine non-recurrence follow-up after resection. Without sorting, whole RNA was sequenced from tumor, nontumor lung or frozen PBMC. MiXCR was run by TCRdb on the 5' RACE reads, yielding one entry per CDR3 protein. The sample records 45,000 to 65,000 distinct CDR3 sequences, less than 9% being singletons. The material sequenced was PBMCs, taken at follow-up. These receptors were obtained from a female donor with early-stage non-small cell lung cancer.

This clonotype was counted only a few times. This sequence joins TRBV18 and TRBJ1-6, with no clear D. Germline-derived CDR1 and CDR2 are KGHSH and LQKENI. This CDR3 region has 14 residues. Trimming shortened V by 3 bases and J by 10 bases, and 13 bases separated the two germline ends. CDR3 sequence: CASSPGSGESPLHF. Here the CDR3 DNA reads TGTGCCAGCTCACCTGGTAGTGGTGAGTCACCCCTCCACTTT.

This clonotype was seen a few times. This sequence joins TRBV12-3 or TRBV12-4 and TRBJ1-1; D possibly corresponds to TRBD1 (5 bases). The CDR3 has 13 amino acids. V dropped 4 bases and J dropped 5 bases, with 11 bases sitting between them. In DNA, the CDR3 is TGTGCCAGCAGTTACCAGGGCGGGACTGAAGCTTTCTTT. Encoded protein: CASSYQGGTEAFF.

The table lists this clonotype with many counts. The chain carries TRBV7-8 and TRBJ1-5; no reliable D call. The CDR3 extends over 14 amino acids. Trimming took off 1 base at V and 2 bases at J, with 6 bases between the two ends. CDR1 is SGHVS and CDR2 is FQNEAQ in the germline V gene. CDR3 DNA sequence: TGTGCCAGCAGCTTAGTACCGGGCAATCAGCCCCAGCATTTT. Translating gives CASSLVPGNQPQHF.

The V call is TRBV19, the J call TRBJ1-3; D is possibly TRBD1 (5 bases). CDR1 LNHDA and CDR2 SQIVND come from the germline V gene (reference sequence). V was pared by 6 bases and J by 0 bases, with 12 bases between. The CDR3 runs to 15 residues. CDR3 DNA sequence: TGTGCCAGTAGCCGGGGACGGAGCTCTGGAAACACCATATATTTT. Amino acids: CASSRGRSSGNTIYF.

At least ten counts were recorded for this clonotype. This sequence joins TRBV29-1 and TRBJ2-2; D is tentatively TRBD1 or TRBD2 (5 bases each). This CDR3 is 15 amino acids long. Looked up from germline, CDR1 is SQVTM and CDR2 is ANQGSEA. Trimming took off 0 bases at V and 4 bases at J, with 12 bases between the two ends. CDR3 coding DNA: TGCAGCGTTGAAGATCGGCCAGGGAGCACCGGGGAGCTGTTTTTT. It yields the protein CSVEDRPGSTGELFF.

This chain connects TRBV10-1 to TRBJ1-1; TRBD1 is a possible D gene (6 bases). Germline CDR1 is WNHNN and CDR2 is SYGVQD (reference sequence). V was pared by 0 bases and J by 5 bases, with 13 bases between. This CDR3 spans 15 amino acids. The CDR3 sequence: CASSESSRGGTEAFF. The DNA for the CDR3 is TGCGCCAGCAGTGAGTCAAGCAGGGGAGGAACTGAAGCTTTCTTT.

Only a few counts were recorded for this clonotype. This chain connects TRBV5-1 to TRBJ2-3; tentatively, D is TRBD2 (7 bases). V shed 7 bases and J shed 1 base, with 25 bases lying between them. Germline lookup yields CDR1 SGHRS and CDR2 YFSETQ. The CDR3 runs 18 residues. CDR3 DNA sequence: TGCGCCAGCGCCCCTTGGGGGGGCTCCCCCAAGGGCACAGATACGCAGTATTTT. Its translation is CASAPWGGSPKGTDTQYF.

The chain has TRBV7-9 and TRBJ1-2; TRBD1 matches at 7 bases. Unmatched junction bases numbered 13, after V lost 4 bases and J lost 8 bases. The CDR3 runs to 15 residues. Germline V lookup: CDR1 SEHNR, CDR2 FQNEAQ (reference sequence). The CDR3 DNA reads as TGTGCCAGCAGCTATACGGGTCGACAGGGAGACGGCTACACCTTC. Amino acids: CASSYTGRQGDGYTF.